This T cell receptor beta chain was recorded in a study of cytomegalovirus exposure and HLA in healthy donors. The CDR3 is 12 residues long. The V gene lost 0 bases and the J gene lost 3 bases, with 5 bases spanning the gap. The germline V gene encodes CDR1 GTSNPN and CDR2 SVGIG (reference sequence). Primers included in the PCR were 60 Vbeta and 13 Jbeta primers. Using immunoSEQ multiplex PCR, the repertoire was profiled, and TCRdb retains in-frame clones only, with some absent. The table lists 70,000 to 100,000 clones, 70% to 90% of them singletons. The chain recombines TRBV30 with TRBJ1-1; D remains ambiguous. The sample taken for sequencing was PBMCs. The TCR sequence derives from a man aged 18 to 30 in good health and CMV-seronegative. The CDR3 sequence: CAWSVHDTEAFF. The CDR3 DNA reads TGTGCCTGGAGTGTACATGACACTGAAGCTTTCTTT.